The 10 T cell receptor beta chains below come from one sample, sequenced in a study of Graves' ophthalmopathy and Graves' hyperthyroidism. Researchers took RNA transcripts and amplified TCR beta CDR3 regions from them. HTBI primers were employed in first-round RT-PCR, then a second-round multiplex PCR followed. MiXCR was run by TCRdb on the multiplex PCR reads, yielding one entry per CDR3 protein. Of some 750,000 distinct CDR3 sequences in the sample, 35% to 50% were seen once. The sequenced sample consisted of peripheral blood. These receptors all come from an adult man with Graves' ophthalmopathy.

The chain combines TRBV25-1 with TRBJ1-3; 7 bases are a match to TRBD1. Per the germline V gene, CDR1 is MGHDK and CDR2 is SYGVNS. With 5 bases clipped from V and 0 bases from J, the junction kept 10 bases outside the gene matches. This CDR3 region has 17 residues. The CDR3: CASSYSDRPSSGNTIYF. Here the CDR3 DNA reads TGTGCCAGCAGTTACTCGGACAGGCCCAGCTCTGGAAACACCATATATTTT.

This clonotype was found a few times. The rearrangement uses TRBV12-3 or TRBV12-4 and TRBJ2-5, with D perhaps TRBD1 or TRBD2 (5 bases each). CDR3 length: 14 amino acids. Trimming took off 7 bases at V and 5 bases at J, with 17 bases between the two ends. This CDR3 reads CASTGTRAAETQYF. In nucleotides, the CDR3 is TGTGCCAGCACCGGGACGCGCGCCGCGGAGACCCAGTACTTC.

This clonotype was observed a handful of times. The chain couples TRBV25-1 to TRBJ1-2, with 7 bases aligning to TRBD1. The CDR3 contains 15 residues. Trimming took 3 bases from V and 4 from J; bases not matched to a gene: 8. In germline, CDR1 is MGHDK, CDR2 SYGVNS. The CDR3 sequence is CASSDSAGDSYGYTF. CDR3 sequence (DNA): TGTGCCAGCAGTGATAGTGCCGGGGACAGCTATGGCTACACCTTC.

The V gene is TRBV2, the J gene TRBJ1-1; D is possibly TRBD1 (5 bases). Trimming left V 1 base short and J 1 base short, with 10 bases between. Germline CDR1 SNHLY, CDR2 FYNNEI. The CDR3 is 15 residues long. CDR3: CASSEEAGTNTEAFF. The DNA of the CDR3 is TGTGCCAGCAGTGAAGAGGCAGGGACGAACACTGAAGCTTTCTTT.

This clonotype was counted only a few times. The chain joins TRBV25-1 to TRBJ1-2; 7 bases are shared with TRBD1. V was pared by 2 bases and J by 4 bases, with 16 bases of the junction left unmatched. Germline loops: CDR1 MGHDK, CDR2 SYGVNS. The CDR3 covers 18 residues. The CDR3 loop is CASSEISQRQGRLYGYTF. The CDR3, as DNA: TGTGCCAGCAGTGAAATTTCCCAACGACAGGGCCGACTCTATGGCTACACCTTC.

The DNA of the CDR3 is TGTGCCAGCAGTTTATTTAGCTCTGGGGCCAACGTCCTGACTTTC. This encodes CASSLFSSGANVLTF. V is TRBV11-2 and J is TRBJ2-6, with no clear D. With 6 bases removed from V and 0 bases from J, the gap between germline ends came to 9 bases. Germline lookup yields CDR1 SGHAT and CDR2 FQNNGV. This CDR3 spans 15 amino acids.

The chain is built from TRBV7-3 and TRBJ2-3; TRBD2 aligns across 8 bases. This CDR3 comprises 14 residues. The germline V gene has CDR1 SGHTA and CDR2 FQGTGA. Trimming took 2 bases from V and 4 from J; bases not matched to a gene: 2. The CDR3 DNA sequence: TGTGCCAGCAGCTTATACGGGGGGGCAGATACGCAGTATTTT. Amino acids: CASSLYGGADTQYF.

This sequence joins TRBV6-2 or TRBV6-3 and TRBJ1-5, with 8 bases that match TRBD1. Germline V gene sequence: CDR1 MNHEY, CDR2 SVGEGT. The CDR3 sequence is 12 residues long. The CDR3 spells CAYGQGSQPQHF. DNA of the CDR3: TGTGCTTATGGACAGGGAAGTCAGCCCCAGCATTTT.

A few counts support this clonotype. The CDR3: CASTGTGGVYEQYF. CDR3 nucleotides: TGCGCCAGCACTGGGACAGGGGGGGTCTACGAGCAGTACTTC. V usage is TRBV5-1 and J usage is TRBJ2-7; 11 bases map to TRBD1. CDR3 length: 14 amino acids. Unmatched junction bases numbered 5, after V lost 6 bases and J lost 3 bases. Germline V gene sequence: CDR1 SGHRS, CDR2 YFSETQ. Variable domain in full (rest from reference TRBV5-1 and TRBJ2-7): KAGVTQTPRYLIKTRGQQVTLSCSPISGHRSVSWYQQTPGQGLQFLFEYFSETQRNKGNFPGRFSGRQFSNSRSEMNVSTLELGDSALYLCASTGTGGVYEQYFGPGTRLTVT.

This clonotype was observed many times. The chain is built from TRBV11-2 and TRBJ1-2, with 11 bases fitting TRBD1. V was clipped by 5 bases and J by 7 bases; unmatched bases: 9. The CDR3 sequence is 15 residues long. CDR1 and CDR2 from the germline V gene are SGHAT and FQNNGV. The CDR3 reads CASSPGGQGASGYTF. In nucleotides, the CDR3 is TGTGCCAGCAGCCCAGGAGGACAGGGGGCCAGTGGCTACACCTTC.